The 9 T cell receptor beta chains in this list originate from one sample, sequenced in a study of T cells in Graves' hyperthyroidism and ophthalmopathy (dated 2019 in TCRdb). Library generation was performed with multiplex PCR. This sample was sequenced with an Illumina HiSeq 2000. The TCR beta CDR3 regions were amplified from the RNA transcripts. A first-round RT-PCR of the TCR CDR3 used the HTBI primer set with the Qiagen OneStep RT-PCR kit. Using fastp at Q25 and MiXCR, TCRdb reprocessed the public reads and kept productive beta chains. Entries that share a CDR3 protein sequence are merged under the most common genes and DNA. Counted in this sample were a few hundred thousand distinct CDR3 sequences; approximately 15% of them appeared once. Roughly a fifth of the sample is in the top ten clones. Sequenced: blood. The receptor set was obtained from a woman aged 30 to 39 with Graves' ophthalmopathy.

The V and J genes are TRBV12-3 or TRBV12-4 and TRBJ2-2, with unresolved D. The CDR3 totals 15 residues. V was shortened by 7 bases and J by 7 bases, with 19 bases between the two germline ends. DNA of the CDR3: TGTGCCAGCACCCTCCGGGTAGTGGGGTTCGGGGAGCTGTTTTTT. This encodes CASTLRVVGFGELFF.

This clonotype was picked up a small number of times. The rearrangement links TRBV9 to TRBJ1-6, with D possibly TRBD1 on 5 matching bases. CDR1 and CDR2 (germline): SGDLS, YYNGEE. Trimming shortened V by 4 bases and J by 12 bases, and 11 bases separated the two germline ends. CDR3 size: 12 residues. For the CDR3, the DNA is TGTGCCAGCAGCCCGAGAAGGGGACCCCTCCACTTT. This translates into CASSPRRGPLHF.

Many counts were recorded for this clonotype. The DNA of the CDR3 is TGTGCCAGCAGTTACGACAGGGAGGTTCAGCCCCAGCATTTT. Protein sequence: CASSYDREVQPQHF. The chain uses TRBV6-2 or TRBV6-3 and TRBJ1-5; the match to TRBD1 covers 7 bases. The V segment lost 2 bases and the J segment 6 bases; nucleotides outside the gene matches: 4. CDR3 length equals 14 residues. Germline lookup yields CDR1 MNHEY and CDR2 SVGEGT.

The J gene is TRBJ1-5, the V gene TRBV27; no clear D gene. The CDR3 totals 13 residues. Germline V lookup: CDR1 MNHEY, CDR2 SMNVEV (reference sequence). The V end lost 5 bases, the J end lost 3 bases, and 8 bases lay between the germline ends. The CDR3 spells CASSDNYNQPQHF. The CDR3 DNA is TGTGCCAGCAGTGACAACTACAATCAGCCCCAGCATTTT.

This clonotype was observed at least ten times. This sequence joins TRBV7-9 and TRBJ1-1; 7 bases are shared with TRBD1. The ends lost 3 bases at V and 4 bases at J; junction bases unmatched: 5. The CDR3 covers 14 residues. Germline CDR1 SEHNR, CDR2 FQNEAQ (reference sequence). The DNA of the CDR3 is TGTGCCAGCAGCTTCCGGACAGGAAGCACTGAAGCTTTCTTT. Its translation: CASSFRTGSTEAFF.

The sample holds many counts of this clonotype. The chain is built from TRBV7-9 and TRBJ2-3, with 9 bases identical to TRBD1. The CDR3 extends over 16 amino acids. Germline CDR1 reads SEHNR; CDR2 reads FQNEAQ (reference sequence). Trimming at V came to 6 bases and at J to 4 bases, leaving 11 bases not matched to a gene. The CDR3 sequence: CASSPQGAVGADTQYF. CDR3 nucleotides: TGTGCCAGCAGTCCACAGGGGGCTGTAGGTGCAGATACGCAGTATTTT.

This clonotype was seen a few times. Here the CDR3 DNA reads TGCAGCGTGGGCCACTTAGGGGGCACCCTCCACTTT. This encodes CSVGHLGGTLHF. The chain recombines TRBV29-1 with TRBJ1-6; 7 bases are shared with TRBD1. The V and J ends lost 6 bases and 14 bases, in that order; junction bases with no gene match: 10. This CDR3 is 12 amino acids long. Germline loops: CDR1 SQVTM, CDR2 ANQGSEA.

The chain uses TRBV30 and TRBJ2-7; D remains unclear. V was pared by 3 bases and J by 3 bases, with 6 bases between. CDR3 size: 11 residues. Germline V gene data show CDR1 as GTSNPN and CDR2 as SVGIG (reference sequence). The CDR3: CAWSPDYEQYF. CDR3 sequence (DNA): TGTGCCTGGAGCCCAGACTACGAGCAGTACTTC.

This clonotype was seen repeatedly, ten times or more. The chain combines TRBV2 with TRBJ2-2, with 10 bases fitting TRBD2. Germline V gene lookup returns CDR1 SNHLY and CDR2 FYNNEI. The trim removed 5 bases at V and 1 base at J, leaving 7 bases unmatched. This CDR3 is 17 amino acids long. The CDR3 bases are TGTGCCAGCAGTCCCCGTAGACTAGCGGGGAACACCGGGGAGCTGTTTTTT. Its protein is CASSPRRLAGNTGELFF. Full variable domain (remainder filled in from reference TRBV2 and TRBJ2-2): EPEVTQTPSHQVTQMGQEVILRCVPISNHLYFYWYRQILGQKVEFLVSFYNNEISEKSEIFDDQFSVERPDGSNFTLKIRSTKLEDSAMYFCASSPRRLAGNTGELFFGEGSRLTVL.